The clone carrying this T cell receptor (beta chain) turned up a few times. What it binds is unknown. Using a J-beta primer mix together with a sample-barcoded 5' primer, a second PCR was run for roughly 6 to 12 cycles. At least 2.5 million CDR3-containing paired-end reads were obtained per sample. One entry per CDR3 protein results from TCRdb running MiXCR on the 5' RACE reads. Of about 1.6 million distinct CDR3 sequences in the sample, about 31% were seen once. The record originates from a study of blood T cells in healthy people across ages. Findings and caveats of the study: It was not possible, with unsorted PBMCs, to conclusively compare naive and antigen-experienced cells.

The J segment lost 2 bases and the V segment lost 9 bases, leaving 4 bases of the junction unmatched. Germline V gives CDR1 MGHRA, CDR2 YSYEKL. This CDR3 contains 13 residues. The sample consisted of blood. This TCR was sampled from a woman in her thirties in good health. This sequence joins TRBV4-1 and TRBJ2-1, with TRBD2 matching over 7 bases. CDR3: CARASGTYNEQFF. The CDR3 nucleotides are TGCGCCAGGGCGAGCGGGACCTACAATGAGCAGTTCTTC.